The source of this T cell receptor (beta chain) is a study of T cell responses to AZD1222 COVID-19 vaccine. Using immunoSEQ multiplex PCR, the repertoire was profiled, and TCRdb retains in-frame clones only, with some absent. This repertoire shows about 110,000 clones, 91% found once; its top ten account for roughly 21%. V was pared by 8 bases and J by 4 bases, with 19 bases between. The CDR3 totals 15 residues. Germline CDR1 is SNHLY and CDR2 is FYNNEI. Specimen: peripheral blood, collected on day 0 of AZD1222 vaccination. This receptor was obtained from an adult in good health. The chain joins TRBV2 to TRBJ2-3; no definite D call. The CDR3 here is CASPHRARTADTQYF. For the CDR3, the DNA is TGTGCCAGCCCACACCGGGCTCGCACGGCAGATACGCAGTATTTT.